This record concerns one T cell receptor beta chain sequence. What antigen it recognizes has not been identified. The junction departs from germline at one end; a sequencing error may be responsible. There are 15 amino acids in the CDR3, from cysteine to phenylalanine inclusive. The retained sequence is limited to the CDR3, 45 bases, with the frame set at the first base. As encoded in the germline V gene, CDR1 is SGHTS while CDR2 is YDEGEE. Library preparation employed the immunoSEQ multiplex PCR assay. The multiplex PCR relied on a mix of 60 forward primers for TCR Vbeta segments and 13 reverse primers for TCR Jbeta segments. The CDR3 region of rearranged TCR beta genes was amplified from genomic DNA with a multiplex PCR assay. The amplified TCR beta libraries were sequenced on the Illumina HiSeq System as 87-base-pair reads. As for how the authors treated the data: In a later analysis, roughly 80 million unique TCR beta chains were counted across the 666 repertoires, and roughly 11 million of these chains were shared by at least two donors. To remove PCR and sequencing errors, raw reads were error-corrected and collapsed into unique sequences using a nearest-neighbor algorithm that merged closely related sequences. V, D and J gene segments were assigned by aligning CDR3 sequences to IMGT reference sequences. Each retained sequence needed at least a six-nucleotide match to both a V gene segment and a J gene segment. A rearrangement was called productive if the CDR3 had no stop codons and remained in frame with V and J, and every other rearrangement was called non-productive. Following IMGT convention, CDR3 was defined as the stretch from the second conserved V-encoded cysteine to the conserved J-encoded phenylalanine. In an earlier analysis of 587 of the donors, sequences lacking an unambiguous match to a single V gene segment were excluded. An earlier analysis of about 600 of the donors called V segments functional above 56.7% productive rearrangements and segregating when the between-donor standard deviation exceeded 5%. A statistical classification framework was built for diagnosing cytomegalovirus status from the catalog of TCR beta chain sequences. In a later analysis, TCR nucleotide sequences were compared against IMGT/GENE-DB human TR gene sequences so that V and J genes could be assigned. In a later analysis, CDR3 sequences and most-parsimonious VDJ recombination scenarios were assigned using the TCRdist pipeline. A later analysis defined each TCR beta chain by its CDR3 amino acid sequence plus V-gene family, and excluded reads lacking a unique V-gene family. To address suspected cross-contamination and a sequencing artifact, a later analysis removed 550 to 750 highly shared, low-generation-probability nucleotide sequences. For each public chain, a later analysis derived a clonal expansion index from normalized ranks of inferred template counts within each repertoire. Generation probabilities in a later analysis came from a VDJ recombination model fitted to out-of-frame rearrangements, and those results were checked against IGoR. In a later analysis, TCR-TCR, TCR-HLA and TCR-CMV co-occurrence was scored with hypergeometric tests, and a repertoire-size bias correction was applied to TCR pairs. To estimate false discovery rates, a later analysis permuted the HLA or CMV assignments 20 times. In a later analysis, co-occurring TCRs were grouped using DBSCAN, and TCRdist sequence similarity was added for clustering within HLA-allele-positive subsets. Co-occurrence clustering excluded repertoires with fewer than 30,000 or more than 120,000 public chains, plus five with anomalous nucleotide sharing. TCRdb's version of the immuneACCESS table is confined to in-frame rearrangements and falls short of the full clone set. An unresolved V gene accounts for under half of the shortfall where checked; the remainder is of unknown origin. V and J calls and clone size follow that table, whereas D and trimming were derived from the DNA. The sample yields 85,000 to 100,000 clones; more than 60% were counted once. The ten largest clones add up to approximately 7.4% of the sample.

The cohort was made up of 666 healthy bone marrow donors. At the time of sampling, all cohort members were nominally healthy, though unrecorded immune exposures were likely present. The donor tested CMV seropositive, placing the donor among the 289 seropositive members of the cohort. A peripheral blood sample was collected from each donor, and TCR beta sequencing was performed on peripheral blood mononuclear cells. The Qiagen DNeasy Blood Extraction Kit was used to extract genomic DNA from the blood cell samples. This record comes from a study of cytomegalovirus exposure and HLA in healthy donors (TCRdb year 2017). Regarding the complete study: According to an earlier analysis of a few hundred of the donors, roughly 180 million T cells yielded some 120 million unique TCR beta sequences and around 280 Gb of sequence data. Around 320 gigabases of sequencing data and some 85 million unique TCR sequences were included in an early release covering 550 to 650 HLA-typed donors. Of the approximately 400 genotyped donors, less than 90% were placed in the genetic ancestry cluster associated with self-reported Caucasian donors. The aim of the study was to test whether cataloging public T cell receptors could identify signatures of past pathogen exposure. The T cell repertoires of 666 subjects were profiled by immunosequencing and related to cytomegalovirus serostatus. A separate validation cohort of roughly 120 different subjects was used in addition to the approximately 700-subject first cohort. To predict cytomegalovirus infection status, the study combined high-throughput TCR immunosequencing, statistical association of individual TCRs with disease status, and machine learning. To study patterns of TCR occurrence, a later analysis re-analyzed previously published TCR beta repertoires from around 660 donors and added high-resolution HLA genotyping. The later analysis used no new phenotypic data to find candidate immune exposures, relying instead on TCR beta sequences and their occurrence across donors. To decide whether each TCR beta V gene segment behaved as functional or pseudogenic, an earlier analysis of some 600 of the donors relied on high-throughput TCR beta sequencing. Donor age, sex, ethnicity and CMV serostatus were compiled alongside the repertoire data. A later genetic analysis used genome-wide SNP genotypes for about 60% of the roughly 670 donors, treating that subset as a discovery cohort. All discovery cohort repertoires had been generated using a single sequencing platform. Class I and class II HLA loci were covered by the typing at four-digit resolution. Typing coverage varied by locus: roughly 620-640 donors for A, B, C, DRB1 and DQB1; under 550 for DQA1; around 610 for DPA1; more than 450 for DPB1. A few DR-DQ haplotypes were treated as single units for association and clustering because of strong linkage in the cohort. Among 300 to 450 genotyped donors of the cohort, an average of approximately 230,000 unique TCR beta nucleotide sequences were sequenced per donor, around 20% of them non-productive. General conclusions and limits of the study: At a false discovery rate of 0.05, a later analysis linked roughly 17,000 TCR beta sequences to specific HLA alleles. Only TCR beta chains were sequenced in this cohort, and the absence of alpha or paired-chain data limited detectable features. According to a later analysis, parvovirus B19, influenza, CMV and Epstein-Barr virus appeared linked to several top co-occurrence clusters. Most TCR sequences were observed very rarely across donors, whereas some public TCRs were present in many individuals. Because HLA typing was missing for some donors at each locus, association tests included only the typed subset. According to the authors, the approach could potentially be generalized to other disease states and immunological phenotypes. In vitro tests confirmed that a few of the cytomegalovirus-associated TCR beta chains recognize cytomegalovirus antigens. CMV serostatus was the only immune exposure information available for the cohort. The classifier was reported to diagnose cytomegalovirus status with high specificity and sensitivity in both the original cohort and the validation cohort. A cluster of highly shared sequence variants was judged likely to be a technical artifact of the sequencing pipeline. In a later analysis, TCR association rates were found to vary across HLA loci, with the most associated TCRs seen for DRB1 alleles and the fewest for HLA-C alleles. The study listed 164 TCR beta chains as associated with cytomegalovirus. Assigning TCR associations to individual alleles was difficult when HLA alleles, especially DR and DQ, strongly co-occurred. Presence/absence analyses assumed roughly uniform sequencing depth across donors, an assumption that may not hold. The 87-base-pair reads could not distinguish some IMGT-functional V segments, including TRBV6-2 and TRBV6-3, so those segments were excluded. Correlated functional status among segregating V segments might be attributable to linkage disequilibrium, but an unknown experimental factor could not be ruled out. A later analysis found that HLA-associated TCR beta chains were more clonally expanded and had lower generation probabilities than equally common non-associated chains. An earlier analysis of some 560 of the donors showed that most TCR beta V segments appeared in productive rearrangements either about 87% or about 30% of the time, which broadly matched IMGT annotations. According to a later genetic analysis, donors in an Asian-associated ancestry cluster had fewer N-insertions in productive TCRs than the roughly 670-donor mean. A further reported finding was that TCR beta sequences accurately predicted the HLA-A and HLA-B alleles for most subjects in the first cohort. Because counts were too low, around 17 rarely observed V segments, including chromosome 9 orphons, were left out of the earlier analysis of approximately 580 of the donors. V-gene and J-gene trimming of TCR beta chains was associated with a missense DCLRE1C variant in a later genetic analysis, and the association was replicated in an independent cohort. According to a later analysis, most CMV-associated TCR beta chains appeared to be HLA-restricted, and the HLA associations seemed to be driven largely by CMV exposure.

The specimen sequenced was PBMCs. The clonotype was recovered from a man aged 45 to 65 in good health and CMV-seropositive. The receptor chain draws on TRBV5-8 and TRBJ1-5; the D gene lacks a confident call. The sequenced DNA is TGTGCCAGCAGGTTGGACCCATATAGCAATCAGCCCCAGAATTTT. It specifies CASRLDPYSNQPQNF.